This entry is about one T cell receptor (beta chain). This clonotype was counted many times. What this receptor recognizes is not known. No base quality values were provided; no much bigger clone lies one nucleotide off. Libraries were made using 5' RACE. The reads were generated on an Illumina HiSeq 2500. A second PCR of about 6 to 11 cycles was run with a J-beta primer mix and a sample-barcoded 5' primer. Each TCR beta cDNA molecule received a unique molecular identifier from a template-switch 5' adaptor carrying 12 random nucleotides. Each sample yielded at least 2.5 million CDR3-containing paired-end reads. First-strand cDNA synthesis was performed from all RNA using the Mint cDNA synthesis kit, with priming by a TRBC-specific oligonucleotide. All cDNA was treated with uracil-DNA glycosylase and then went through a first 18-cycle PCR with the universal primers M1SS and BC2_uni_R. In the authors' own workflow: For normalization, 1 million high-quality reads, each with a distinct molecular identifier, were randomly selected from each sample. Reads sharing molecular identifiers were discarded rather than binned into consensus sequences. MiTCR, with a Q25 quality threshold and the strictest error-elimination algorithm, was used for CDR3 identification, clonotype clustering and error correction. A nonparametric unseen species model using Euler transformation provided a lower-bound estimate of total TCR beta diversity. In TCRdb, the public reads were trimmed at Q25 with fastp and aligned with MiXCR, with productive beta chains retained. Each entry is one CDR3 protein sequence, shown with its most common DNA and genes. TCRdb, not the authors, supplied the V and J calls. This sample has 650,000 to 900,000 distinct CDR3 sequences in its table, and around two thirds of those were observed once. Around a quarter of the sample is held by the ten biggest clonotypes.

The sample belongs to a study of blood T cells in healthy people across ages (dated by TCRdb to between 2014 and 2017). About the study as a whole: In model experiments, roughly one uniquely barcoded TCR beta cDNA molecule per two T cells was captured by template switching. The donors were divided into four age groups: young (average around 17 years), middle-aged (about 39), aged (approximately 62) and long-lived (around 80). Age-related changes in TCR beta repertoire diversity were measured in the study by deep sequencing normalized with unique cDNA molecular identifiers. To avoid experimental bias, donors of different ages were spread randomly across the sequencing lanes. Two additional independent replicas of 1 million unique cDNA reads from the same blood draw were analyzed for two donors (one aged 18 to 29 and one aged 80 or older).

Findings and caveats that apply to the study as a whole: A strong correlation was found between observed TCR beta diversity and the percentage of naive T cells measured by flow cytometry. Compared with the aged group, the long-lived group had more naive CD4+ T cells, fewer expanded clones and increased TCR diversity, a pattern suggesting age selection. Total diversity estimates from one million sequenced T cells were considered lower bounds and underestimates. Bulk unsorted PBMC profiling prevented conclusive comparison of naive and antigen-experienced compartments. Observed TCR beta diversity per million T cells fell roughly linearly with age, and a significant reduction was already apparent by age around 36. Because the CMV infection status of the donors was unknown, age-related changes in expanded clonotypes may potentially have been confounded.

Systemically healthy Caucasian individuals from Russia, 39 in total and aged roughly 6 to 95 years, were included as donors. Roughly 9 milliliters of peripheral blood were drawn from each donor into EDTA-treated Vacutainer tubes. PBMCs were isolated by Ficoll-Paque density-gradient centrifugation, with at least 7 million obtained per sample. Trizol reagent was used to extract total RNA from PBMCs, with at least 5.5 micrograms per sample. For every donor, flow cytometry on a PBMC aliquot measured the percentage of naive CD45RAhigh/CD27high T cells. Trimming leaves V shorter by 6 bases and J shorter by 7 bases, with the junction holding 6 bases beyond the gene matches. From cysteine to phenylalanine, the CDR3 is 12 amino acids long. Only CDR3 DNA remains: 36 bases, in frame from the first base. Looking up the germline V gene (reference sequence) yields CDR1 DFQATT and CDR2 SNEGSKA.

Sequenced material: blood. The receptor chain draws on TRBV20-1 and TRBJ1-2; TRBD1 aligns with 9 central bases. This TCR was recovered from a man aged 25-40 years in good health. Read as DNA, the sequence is TGCAGTGCCCGGACAGGGGTTGGTGGCTACACCTTC. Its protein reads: CSARTGVGGYTF.